Each of the 9 T cell receptor beta chains below was sequenced from the same sample in a study of shared clonotypes between healthy human individuals. Only in-frame clones appear in the TCRdb table, and some are missing; sequencing was by immunoSEQ multiplex PCR. The sample has some 2,000,000 clones, over 85% seen once. Selected positively for CCR7 and CD45RO-negative, naive CD8 cells excluded terminally differentiated effector memory CD45RA+ cells. Sequenced: naive CD8+ T cells sorted from blood. The receptors were sampled from a man between 18 and 29 years old in good health.

V usage is TRBV6-1 and J usage is TRBJ2-1; TRBD2 aligns across 8 bases. V shed 4 bases and J 1 base; nucleotides not matched to a gene: 6. The length of the CDR3 is 16 residues. CDR1 is MNHNS, CDR2 SASEGT, per germline. The CDR3 is CASSAPGGASYNEQFF. The CDR3 DNA reads TGTGCCAGCAGTGCTCCGGGGGGGGCTTCCTACAATGAGCAGTTCTTC.

The chain has TRBV6-1 and TRBJ2-5; D is perhaps TRBD1 (5 bases). Germline CDR1 MNHNS, CDR2 SASEGT. The CDR3 is 15 amino acids. Between the trimmed V and J ends, which lost 6 bases and 0 bases, there was a span of 14 bases. The CDR3 nucleotides read TGTGCCAGCAGGGATGGGGCACTCTACCAAGAGACCCAGTACTTC. Amino acids: CASRDGALYQETQYF.

The chain joins TRBV11-2 to TRBJ2-7; 8 positions agree with TRBD1. V was pared by 5 bases and J by 3 bases, with 9 bases of the junction left unmatched. CDR1 and CDR2 (germline): SGHAT, FQNNGV. The CDR3 spans 15 residues. The CDR3 protein is CASSPFSGTGYEQYF. DNA of the CDR3: TGTGCCAGCAGCCCTTTCTCCGGGACAGGCTACGAGCAGTACTTC.

The V and J genes are TRBV27 and TRBJ1-2, with D hard to call. The V gene lost 8 bases and the J gene lost 4 bases, with 17 bases spanning the gap. CDR3 length: 14 residues. Germline assignment: CDR1 MNHEY and CDR2 SMNVEV (reference sequence). This chain's CDR3 is CASSPLGVFYGYTF. The CDR3 DNA follows: TGTGCCAGCTCTCCACTCGGGGTTTTCTATGGCTACACCTTC.

About this clone: Other DNA sequences in the sample encode the same CDR3. The chain combines TRBV13 with TRBJ2-5; tentatively, D is TRBD1 or TRBD2 (5 bases each). The V gene's germline CDR1 is PRHDT and CDR2 FYEKMQ (reference sequence). V was trimmed by 0 bases and J by 3 bases, leaving 8 bases between them. The CDR3 is 14 amino acids. The CDR3, as DNA: TGTGCCAGCAGCTTAGGCGGGGCAGAAGAGACCCAGTACTTC. This sequence encodes CASSLGGAEETQYF.

This chain joins TRBV4-3 and TRBJ2-2; D is ambiguous. The CDR3 is made up of 14 amino acids. V lost 3 bases and J 0 bases, leaving 5 bases between the germline ends. Germline V CDR1 and CDR2: LGHNA, YSLEER. The CDR3 nucleotides read TGCGCCAGCAGCCAGGCTACGAACACCGGGGAGCTGTTTTTT. This encodes CASSQATNTGELFF.

On this clone itself: At the DNA level, this CDR3 is encoded by other sequences in the same sample as well. The chain is built from TRBV2 and TRBJ2-7; D is possibly TRBD2 (5 bases). Germline assignment: CDR1 SNHLY and CDR2 FYNNEI. V lost 3 bases, J lost 0 bases, and 12 bases lay in between. The CDR3 is 15 amino acids. CDR3 nucleotide sequence: TGTGCCAGCAGTGACACCAGCGGATCCTCCTACGAGCAGTACTTC. It translates to CASSDTSGSSYEQYF.

To note about this clone: This specimen includes other DNA sequences encoding the same CDR3. The chain employs TRBV6-1 and TRBJ1-1; TRBD1 aligns across 9 bases. Unmatched junction bases numbered 3, after V lost 3 bases and J lost 4 bases. This CDR3 comprises 14 residues. The germline CDR1 and CDR2 sequences are MNHNS and SASEGT. The CDR3 spells CASSEDRGFTEAFF. The CDR3 DNA reads as TGTGCCAGCAGTGAGGACAGGGGATTCACTGAAGCTTTCTTT.

J is TRBJ2-7 and V is TRBV7-9; 9 bases are shared with TRBD1. Germline-derived CDR1 and CDR2 are SEHNR and FQNEAQ (reference sequence). With 3 bases clipped from V and 6 bases from J, the junction kept 12 bases outside the gene matches. The CDR3 has 16 amino acids. The CDR3 region is CASSFAGTGSLREQYF. The CDR3 DNA follows: TGTGCCAGCAGCTTCGCCGGGACAGGGTCGTTACGCGAGCAGTACTTC.